A selection of T cell receptor beta chains follows, all from one sample in a study of blood T cell repertoires in COVID-19. Repertoires were generated with immunoSEQ multiplex PCR, while TCRdb's copy carries only in-frame clones and drops some. The sample lists about 300,000 clones, 80% to 90% occurring once. The source material was PBMCs or T cells enriched from blood (not recorded which). The receptors shown here come from a man in his thirties or forties who had recovered from COVID-19. CDR3s include the opening cysteine and the closing phenylalanine or tryptophan. The D gene is left open where the match is weak. Rows give clone size only sometimes, using once, few, many, or a class for an expanded clone.

J gene: TRBJ2-5; V gene: TRBV27; clone size: .; D gene: .; CDR3 DNA: TGTGCCAGCGGCCGCCTCTCCGGGGGAGTTAGGGAGACCCAGTACTTC; CDR3 protein: CASGRLSGGVRETQYF
J gene: TRBJ2-2; V gene: TRBV12-3/TRBV12-4; clone size: .; D gene: .; CDR3 DNA: TGTGCCAGTGTACGGGGGACCGGGGAGCTGTTTTTT; CDR3 protein: CASVRGTGELFF
J gene: TRBJ1-3; V gene: TRBV5-4; clone size: .; D gene: .; CDR3 DNA: TGTGCCAGCAGCTTGGATCAAAACACCATATATTTT; CDR3 protein: CASSLDQNTIYF
J gene: TRBJ2-7; V gene: TRBV12-3/TRBV12-4; clone size: .; D gene: .; CDR3 DNA: TGTGCCAGCAGTTTTACAGCCCTCTACGAGCAGTACTTC; CDR3 protein: CASSFTALYEQYF
J gene: TRBJ2-3; V gene: TRBV18; clone size: few; D gene: TRBD1; CDR3 DNA: TGTGCCAGCTCAAGAGGGGGCCCGGGGTCCGGGGCAGATACGCAGTATTTT; CDR3 protein: CASSRGGPGSGADTQYF
J gene: TRBJ2-5; V gene: TRBV11-3; clone size: .; D gene: TRBD1; CDR3 DNA: TGTGCCAGCAGCACGCTGAGCGGGACAGGGGATGTGCTGGGGGGTGAGACCCAGTACTTC; CDR3 protein: CASSTLSGTGDVLGGETQYF
J gene: TRBJ2-2; V gene: TRBV11-3; clone size: .; D gene: .; CDR3 DNA: TGTGCCAGCAGCTCCAGGGGGAACACCGGGGAGCTGTTTTTT; CDR3 protein: CASSSRGNTGELFF
J gene: TRBJ1-3; V gene: TRBV28; clone size: .; D gene: TRBD1; CDR3 DNA: TGTGCCAGCAGTACAAGACAGGGGGTGACTGGAAACACCATATATTTT; CDR3 protein: CASSTRQGVTGNTIYF
J gene: TRBJ1-5; V gene: TRBV6-6; clone size: few; D gene: .; CDR3 DNA: TGTGCCAGCAGTTACTCACAGAACAATCAGCCCCAGCATTTT; CDR3 protein: CASSYSQNNQPQHF
J gene: TRBJ1-2; V gene: TRBV19; clone size: .; D gene: TRBD1; CDR3 DNA: TGTGCCAGTAGTCCTGGACAGGGGGCGGGAGGTGGCTACACCTTC; CDR3 protein: CASSPGQGAGGGYTF
J gene: TRBJ2-6; V gene: TRBV9; clone size: .; D gene: .; CDR3 DNA: TGTGCCAGCAGCGACTACAGGGCTGGGGCCAACGTCCTGACTTTC; CDR3 protein: CASSDYRAGANVLTF
J gene: TRBJ2-1; V gene: TRBV11-3; clone size: .; D gene: TRBD2; CDR3 DNA: TGTGCCAGCAGCTTAGACCTAGCCGGGACTAGCGGGATAGAGCAGTTCTTC; CDR3 protein: CASSLDLAGTSGIEQFF
J gene: TRBJ2-7; V gene: TRBV6-5; clone size: .; D gene: .; CDR3 DNA: TGTGCCAGCAGCCCCGTGCGGGATTTTTCCTACGAGCAGTACTTC; CDR3 protein: CASSPVRDFSYEQYF
J gene: TRBJ2-3; V gene: TRBV5-1; clone size: .; D gene: .; CDR3 DNA: TGCGCCAGCAGCCCGGGACCGAGGGGGACAGATACGCAGTATTTT; CDR3 protein: CASSPGPRGTDTQYF
J gene: TRBJ2-7; V gene: TRBV19; clone size: .; D gene: TRBD2; CDR3 DNA: TGTGCCAGTAGTACCGGACTAGCCTCCGAGCAGTACTTC; CDR3 protein: CASSTGLASEQYF
J gene: TRBJ2-5; V gene: TRBV5-1; clone size: .; D gene: TRBD1; CDR3 DNA: TGCGCCAGCAGCCCCGGTAGCGTGACAGGGGGCCAGACCCAGTACTTC; CDR3 protein: CASSPGSVTGGQTQYF
J gene: TRBJ2-1; V gene: TRBV14; clone size: .; D gene: .; CDR3 DNA: TGTGCCAGCAGCCAAGGTCTAGCGACATGGGAGAGCTCCTACAATGAGCAGTTCTTC; CDR3 protein: CASSQGLATWESSYNEQFF
J gene: TRBJ1-2; V gene: TRBV27; clone size: .; D gene: TRBD1; CDR3 DNA: TGTGCCAGCAAATCCTCGGGACAGGGCGGACCCTACACCTTC; CDR3 protein: CASKSSGQGGPYTF
J gene: TRBJ2-1; V gene: TRBV4-2; clone size: .; D gene: .; CDR3 DNA: TGTGCCAGCAGCCTCCCTTCGGGGGATGGGGGATATGAGCAGTTCTTC; CDR3 protein: CASSLPSGDGGYEQFF
J gene: TRBJ2-2; V gene: TRBV3-1/TRBV3-2; clone size: .; D gene: TRBD2; CDR3 DNA: TGTGCCAGCAGCCAAGAGGGCGGGGGGATCACCGGGGAGCTGTTTTTT; CDR3 protein: CASSQEGGGITGELFF
J gene: TRBJ2-7; V gene: TRBV5-1; clone size: once; D gene: TRBD1; CDR3 DNA: TGCGCCAGCAGCTCGGGACAGGGGAACCACGAGCAGTACTTC; CDR3 protein: CASSSGQGNHEQYF
J gene: TRBJ2-7; V gene: TRBV19; clone size: once; D gene: TRBD1; CDR3 DNA: TGTGCCAGTAGTACTCCGGGACAGAACCTCTACGAGCAGTACTTC; CDR3 protein: CASSTPGQNLYEQYF
J gene: TRBJ1-6; V gene: TRBV6-1; clone size: .; D gene: TRBD1; CDR3 DNA: TGTGCCAGCAGTGAAATTGGTCGGACAGGGAGGTATTCACCCCTCCACTTT; CDR3 protein: CASSEIGRTGRYSPLHF
J gene: TRBJ2-7; V gene: TRBV11-3; clone size: .; D gene: TRBD2; CDR3 DNA: TGTGCCAGCAGCTTAGGAGGACTAGCGGGGACCTACGAGCAGTACTTC; CDR3 protein: CASSLGGLAGTYEQYF
J gene: TRBJ2-7; V gene: TRBV28; clone size: once; D gene: .; CDR3 DNA: TGTGCCAGCAGTTTAGCGGGGAAATACGAGCAGTACTTC; CDR3 protein: CASSLAGKYEQYF
J gene: TRBJ2-7; V gene: TRBV10-3; clone size: .; D gene: .; CDR3 DNA: TGTGCCATCAGTGACCCCGGCCAGGGTGGCTCCTACGAGCAGTACTTC; CDR3 protein: CAISDPGQGGSYEQYF
J gene: TRBJ1-3; V gene: TRBV19; clone size: .; D gene: .; CDR3 DNA: TGTGCCAGTAGTATGGGGGGGACCCCTGGAAACACCATATATTTT; CDR3 protein: CASSMGGTPGNTIYF
J gene: TRBJ2-3; V gene: TRBV5-1; clone size: few; D gene: TRBD1; CDR3 DNA: TGCGCCAGCACCTGGGACAGCACTAGCACAGATACGCAGTATTTT; CDR3 protein: CASTWDSTSTDTQYF
J gene: TRBJ1-2; V gene: TRBV18; clone size: .; D gene: TRBD1; CDR3 DNA: TGTGCCAGCTCACAGCTACCCCGGGACAGGGGACTGGGCGGCTATGGCTACACCTTC; CDR3 protein: CASSQLPRDRGLGGYGYTF
J gene: TRBJ1-1; V gene: TRBV24-1; clone size: .; D gene: .; CDR3 DNA: TGTGCCACCAGCAGGTTCGGTGAAGCTTTCTTT; CDR3 protein: CATSRFGEAFF
J gene: TRBJ1-1; V gene: TRBV27; clone size: .; D gene: .; CDR3 DNA: TGTGCCAGCAGTTCCCTCCCGGAGAGAGCCGAAGCTTTCTTT; CDR3 protein: CASSSLPERAEAFF
J gene: TRBJ1-2; V gene: TRBV7-9; clone size: .; D gene: .; CDR3 DNA: TGTGCCAGCAGCCAACGGACGAAGGGAGGCTTCGACTATGGCTACACCTTC; CDR3 protein: CASSQRTKGGFDYGYTF
J gene: TRBJ1-1; V gene: TRBV27; clone size: .; D gene: .; CDR3 DNA: TGTGCCAGCAGAGGGGGGGGCACTGAAGCTTTCTTT; CDR3 protein: CASRGGGTEAFF
J gene: TRBJ1-1; V gene: TRBV12-3/TRBV12-4; clone size: .; D gene: .; CDR3 DNA: TGTGCCAGCAGTTTGAGGAGGGATGAAGCTTTCTTT; CDR3 protein: CASSLRRDEAFF
J gene: TRBJ2-7; V gene: TRBV19; clone size: .; D gene: .; CDR3 DNA: TGTGCCAGTAGTATATATTTAGGGGGAGAGCAGTACTTC; CDR3 protein: CASSIYLGGEQYF
J gene: TRBJ2-1; V gene: TRBV5-1; clone size: .; D gene: TRBD2; CDR3 DNA: TGCGCCAGCAGCTTGGTTCCGGGGGGGATTGAGCAGTTCTTC; CDR3 protein: CASSLVPGGIEQFF
J gene: TRBJ2-1; V gene: TRBV12-5; clone size: once; D gene: .; CDR3 DNA: TGTGCTAGTGGTTTGGGGACTAACCGTCAAAAGTACAATGAGCAGTTCTTC; CDR3 protein: CASGLGTNRQKYNEQFF
J gene: TRBJ2-7; V gene: TRBV28; clone size: once; D gene: .; CDR3 DNA: TGTGCCAGTCGGGACTCCTACGAGCAGTACTTC; CDR3 protein: CASRDSYEQYF
J gene: TRBJ2-7; V gene: TRBV5-1; clone size: .; D gene: .; CDR3 DNA: TGCGCCAGCAGCTTACCGGGAGAGCGAAACGAGCAGTACTTC; CDR3 protein: CASSLPGERNEQYF
J gene: TRBJ2-1; V gene: TRBV27; clone size: .; D gene: .; CDR3 DNA: TGTGCCACCAAGCTACATGAGCAGTTCTTC; CDR3 protein: CATKLHEQFF
J gene: TRBJ1-5; V gene: TRBV28; clone size: .; D gene: .; CDR3 DNA: TGTGCCAGCACAGGGAAAGTTGGGTATAGCAATCAGCCCCAGCATTTT; CDR3 protein: CASTGKVGYSNQPQHF
J gene: TRBJ2-2; V gene: TRBV21-1; clone size: .; D gene: .; CDR3 DNA: TGTGCCAGCAGCAAAGCGCGGGAGACAACGAACACCGGGGAGCTGTTTTTT; CDR3 protein: CASSKARETTNTGELFF
J gene: TRBJ1-6; V gene: TRBV27; clone size: .; D gene: .; CDR3 DNA: TGTGCCAGCAGTGCGGGGCGTTTATTTTCACCCCTCCACTTT; CDR3 protein: CASSAGRLFSPLHF
J gene: TRBJ2-5; V gene: TRBV2; clone size: .; D gene: TRBD1; CDR3 DNA: TGTGCCAGCAAGGGAGGGACAGGGGGCGGTGAGACCCAGTACTTC; CDR3 protein: CASKGGTGGGETQYF